These T cell receptor beta chains were read from a single sample in a study of blood T cell repertoires in COVID-19. Profiled with immunoSEQ multiplex PCR; TCRdb holds only in-frame clones, not every one. This table has about 190,000 clones, about 88% appearing once. Sequenced material: PBMCs or T cells enriched from blood (not recorded which). The receptors derive from a woman between 25 and 40 years old who had recovered from COVID-19. CDR3s leave out the opening cysteine and the closing phenylalanine or tryptophan. A D gene is named only where the DNA matches it firmly.

d_call,v_call,cdr3_aa
-,TRBV4-1,ASSQEMAGNTEAF
-,TRBV18,ASSPMEGETQY
-,TRBV5-1,ASSTRHANTEAF
TRBD2,TRBV7-9,ASSLLAGSTDTQY
-,TRBV7-7,ASSFDSRSGNTIY
-,TRBV10-3,AISKTPGQDNEQF
-,TRBV27,ASSLWGDNSPLH
-,TRBV19,ASNPGGVGSTEAF
-,TRBV14,ASSGWSSPLH
-,TRBV5-1,ASSLGVPSRTEAF
TRBD1,TRBV5-8,ASSLAWGQKFYGYT
-,TRBV5-1,ASSPTLAPTDTQY
TRBD2,TRBV18,ASSASGSGYEQY
TRBD1,TRBV7-9,ASSAGTAVGYT
-,TRBV20-1,SGRGNEQF
-,TRBV4-2,ASSQEGDYSNQPQH
TRBD2,TRBV3-1/TRBV3-2,ASSPRVRGIRNEQF
-,TRBV24-1,ATSDPSSSDRYSNQPQH
TRBD2,TRBV9,ASSVGLAGQDEQF
-,TRBV10-3,ATGKGLTEAF
-,TRBV24-1,ATSDFGGETQY